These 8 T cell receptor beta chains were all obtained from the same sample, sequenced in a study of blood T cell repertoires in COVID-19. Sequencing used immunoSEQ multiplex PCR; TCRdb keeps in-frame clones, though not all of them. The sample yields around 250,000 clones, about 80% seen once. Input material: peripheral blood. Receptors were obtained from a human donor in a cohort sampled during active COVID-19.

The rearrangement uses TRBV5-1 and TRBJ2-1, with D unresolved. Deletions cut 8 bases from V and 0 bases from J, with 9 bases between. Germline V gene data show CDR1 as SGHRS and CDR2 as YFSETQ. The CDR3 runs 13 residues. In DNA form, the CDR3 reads TGCGCCAGTAGGAACAGCTCCTACAATGAGCAGTTCTTC. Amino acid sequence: CASRNSSYNEQFF.

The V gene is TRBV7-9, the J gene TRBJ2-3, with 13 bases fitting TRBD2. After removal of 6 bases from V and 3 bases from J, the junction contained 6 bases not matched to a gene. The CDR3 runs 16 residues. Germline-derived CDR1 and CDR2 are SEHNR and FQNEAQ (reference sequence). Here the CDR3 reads CASRPGTSGKTDTQYF. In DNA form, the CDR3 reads TGTGCCAGCAGACCAGGGACTAGCGGGAAGACAGATACGCAGTATTTT.

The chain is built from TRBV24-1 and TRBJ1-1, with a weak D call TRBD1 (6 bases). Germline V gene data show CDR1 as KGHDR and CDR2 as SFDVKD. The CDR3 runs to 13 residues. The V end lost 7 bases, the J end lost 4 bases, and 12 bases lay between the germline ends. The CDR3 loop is CATSATGSTEAFF. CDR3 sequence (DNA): TGTGCCACCAGCGCCACAGGGAGCACTGAAGCTTTCTTT.

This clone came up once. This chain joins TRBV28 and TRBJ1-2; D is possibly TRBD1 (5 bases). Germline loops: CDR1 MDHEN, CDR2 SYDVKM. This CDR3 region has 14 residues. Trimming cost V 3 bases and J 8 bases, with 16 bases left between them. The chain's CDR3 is CASSFAPGLRGYTF. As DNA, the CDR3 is TGTGCCAGCAGTTTCGCTCCAGGGCTGCGGGGCTACACCTTC.

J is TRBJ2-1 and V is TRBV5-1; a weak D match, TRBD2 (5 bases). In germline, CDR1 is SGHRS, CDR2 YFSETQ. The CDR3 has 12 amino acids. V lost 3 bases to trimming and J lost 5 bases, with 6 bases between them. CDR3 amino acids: CASSSLDNEQFF. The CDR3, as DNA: TGCGCCAGCAGCTCACTAGACAATGAGCAGTTCTTC.

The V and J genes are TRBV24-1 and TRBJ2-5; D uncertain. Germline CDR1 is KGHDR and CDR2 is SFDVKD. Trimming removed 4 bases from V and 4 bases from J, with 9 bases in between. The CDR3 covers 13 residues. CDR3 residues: CATSDPPGETQYF. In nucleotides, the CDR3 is TGTGCCACCAGTGACCCCCCGGGAGAGACCCAGTACTTC.

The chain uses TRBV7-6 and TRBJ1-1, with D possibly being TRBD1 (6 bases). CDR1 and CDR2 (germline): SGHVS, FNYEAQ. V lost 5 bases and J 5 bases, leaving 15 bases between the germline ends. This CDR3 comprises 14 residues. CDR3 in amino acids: CASSQVGGGTEAFF. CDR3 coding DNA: TGTGCCAGCAGCCAGGTAGGGGGTGGAACTGAAGCTTTCTTT.

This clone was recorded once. CDR3 DNA: TGTGCCAGCACCCCTATAGCGGGAGGACTGGATACGCAGTATTTT. Protein: CASTPIAGGLDTQYF. This chain joins TRBV6-5 and TRBJ2-3, with 10 bases lining up with TRBD2. Looked up from germline, CDR1 is MNHEY and CDR2 is SVGAGI. V shed 7 bases and J 6 bases; nucleotides not matched to a gene: 10. CDR3 length: 15 amino acids.